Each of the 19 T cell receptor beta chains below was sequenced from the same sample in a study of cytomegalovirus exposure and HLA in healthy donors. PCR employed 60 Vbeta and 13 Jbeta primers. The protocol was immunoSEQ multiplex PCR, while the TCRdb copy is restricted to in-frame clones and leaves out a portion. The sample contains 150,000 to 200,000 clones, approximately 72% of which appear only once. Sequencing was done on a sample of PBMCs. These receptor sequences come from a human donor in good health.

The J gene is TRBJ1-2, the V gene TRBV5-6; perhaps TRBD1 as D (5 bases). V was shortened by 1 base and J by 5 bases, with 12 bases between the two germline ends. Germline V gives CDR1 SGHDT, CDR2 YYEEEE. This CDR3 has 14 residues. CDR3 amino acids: CASSLLGQGYGYTF. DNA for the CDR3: TGTGCCAGCAGCTTGCTTGGGCAGGGATATGGCTACACCTTC.

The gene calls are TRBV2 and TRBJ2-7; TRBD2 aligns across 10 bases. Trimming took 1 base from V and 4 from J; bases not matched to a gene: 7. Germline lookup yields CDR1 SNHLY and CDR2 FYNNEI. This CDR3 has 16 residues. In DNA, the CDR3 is TGTGCCAGCAGTGAAGAAGTTAGCGGGGGGTTTTACGAGCAGTACTTC. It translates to CASSEEVSGGFYEQYF.

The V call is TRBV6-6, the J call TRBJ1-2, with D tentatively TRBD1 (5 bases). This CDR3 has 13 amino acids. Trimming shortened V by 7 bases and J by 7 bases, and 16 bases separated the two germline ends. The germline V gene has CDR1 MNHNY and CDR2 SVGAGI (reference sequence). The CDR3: CASKSPPGSGYTF. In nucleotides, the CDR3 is TGTGCCAGCAAGTCACCTCCAGGGTCTGGCTACACCTTC.

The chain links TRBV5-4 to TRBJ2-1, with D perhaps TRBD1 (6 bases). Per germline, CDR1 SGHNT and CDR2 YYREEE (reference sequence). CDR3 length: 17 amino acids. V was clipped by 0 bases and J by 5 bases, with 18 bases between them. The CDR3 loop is CASSLVILRDTDNEQFF. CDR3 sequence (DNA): TGTGCCAGCAGCTTGGTTATACTCCGGGACACCGACAATGAGCAGTTCTTC.

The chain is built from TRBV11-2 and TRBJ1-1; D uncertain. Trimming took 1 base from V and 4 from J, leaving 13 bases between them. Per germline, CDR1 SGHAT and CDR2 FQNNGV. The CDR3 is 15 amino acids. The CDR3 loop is CASSLVFGEVTEAFF. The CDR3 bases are TGTGCCAGCAGCTTAGTGTTTGGGGAGGTCACTGAAGCTTTCTTT.

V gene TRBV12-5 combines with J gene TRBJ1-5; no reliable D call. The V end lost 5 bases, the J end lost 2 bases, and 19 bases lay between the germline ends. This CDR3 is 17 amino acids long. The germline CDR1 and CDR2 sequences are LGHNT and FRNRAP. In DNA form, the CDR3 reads TGTGCTAGTGGTCTACGGACCCTCGGAGGTGGCAATCAGCCCCAGCATTTT. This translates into CASGLRTLGGGNQPQHF.

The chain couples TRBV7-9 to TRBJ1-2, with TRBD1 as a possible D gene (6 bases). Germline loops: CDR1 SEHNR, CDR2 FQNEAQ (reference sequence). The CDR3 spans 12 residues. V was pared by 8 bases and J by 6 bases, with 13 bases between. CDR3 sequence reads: CASEQGLNGYTF. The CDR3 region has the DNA TGTGCCAGCGAACAGGGTCTTAATGGCTACACCTTC.

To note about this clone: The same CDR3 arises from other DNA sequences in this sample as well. CDR3 bases: TGTGCCAGCTCACCTGGACAGGGGGGTGAGCAGTTCTTC. Protein sequence: CASSPGQGGEQFF. The V call is TRBV18, the J call TRBJ2-1; 10 nucleotides match TRBD1. The CDR3 contains 13 residues. V lost 3 bases, J lost 9 bases, and 2 bases stayed unmatched. Germline loops: CDR1 KGHSH, CDR2 LQKENI.

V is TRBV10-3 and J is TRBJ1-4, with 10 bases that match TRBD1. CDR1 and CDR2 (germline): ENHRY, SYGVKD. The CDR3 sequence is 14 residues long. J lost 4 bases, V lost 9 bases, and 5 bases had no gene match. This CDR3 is CAMSRDRGNEKLFF. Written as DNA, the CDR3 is TGTGCCATGAGCCGGGACAGGGGTAATGAAAAACTGTTTTTT.

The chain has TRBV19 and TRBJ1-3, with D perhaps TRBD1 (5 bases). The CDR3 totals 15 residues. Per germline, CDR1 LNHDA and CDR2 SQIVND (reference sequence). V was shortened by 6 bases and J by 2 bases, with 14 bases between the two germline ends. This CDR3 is CASSPRGAPGNTIYF. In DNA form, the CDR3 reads TGTGCCAGTAGCCCGCGGGGCGCCCCTGGAAACACCATATATTTT. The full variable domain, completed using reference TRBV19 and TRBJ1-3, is DGGITQSPKYLFRKEGQNVTLSCEQNLNHDAMYWYRQDPGQGLRLIYYSQIVNDFQKGDIAEGYSVSREKKESFPLTVTSAQKNPTAFYLCASSPRGAPGNTIYFGEGSWLTVV.

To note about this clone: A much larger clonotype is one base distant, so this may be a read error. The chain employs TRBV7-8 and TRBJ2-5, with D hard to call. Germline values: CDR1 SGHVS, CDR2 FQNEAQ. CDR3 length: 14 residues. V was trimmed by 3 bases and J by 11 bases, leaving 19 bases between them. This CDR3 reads CASSLQAHSYKQYF. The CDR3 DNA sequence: TGTGCCAGCAGCTTGCAGGCCCACTCCTACAAGCAGTACTTC. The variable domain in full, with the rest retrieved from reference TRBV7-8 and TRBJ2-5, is GAGVSQSPRYKVAKRGQDVALRCDPISGHVSLFWYQQALGQGPEFLTYFQNEAQLDKSGLPSDRFFAERPEGSVSTLKIQRTQQEDSAVYLCASSLQAHSYKQYFGPGTRLLVL.

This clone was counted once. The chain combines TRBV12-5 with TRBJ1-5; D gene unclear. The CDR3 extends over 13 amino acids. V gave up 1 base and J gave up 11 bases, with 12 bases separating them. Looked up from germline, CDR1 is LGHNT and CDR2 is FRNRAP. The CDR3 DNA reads TGTGCTAGTGGTTTGGGCATCAGCCGGGCCCAGCATTTT. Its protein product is CASGLGISRAQHF.

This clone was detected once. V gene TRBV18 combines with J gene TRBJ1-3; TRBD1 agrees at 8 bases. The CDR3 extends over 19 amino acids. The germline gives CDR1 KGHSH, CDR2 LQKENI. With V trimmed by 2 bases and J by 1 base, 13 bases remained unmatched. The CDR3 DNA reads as TGTGCCAGCTCACCAGTTCCTTACAGGGGGAAGGTTTCTGGAAACACCATATATTTT. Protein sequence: CASSPVPYRGKVSGNTIYF.

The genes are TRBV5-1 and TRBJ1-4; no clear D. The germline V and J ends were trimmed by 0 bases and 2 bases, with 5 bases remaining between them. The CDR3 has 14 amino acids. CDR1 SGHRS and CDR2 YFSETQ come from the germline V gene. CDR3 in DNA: TGCGCCAGCAGCTTGGGACACACTAATGAAAAACTGTTTTTT. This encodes CASSLGHTNEKLFF.

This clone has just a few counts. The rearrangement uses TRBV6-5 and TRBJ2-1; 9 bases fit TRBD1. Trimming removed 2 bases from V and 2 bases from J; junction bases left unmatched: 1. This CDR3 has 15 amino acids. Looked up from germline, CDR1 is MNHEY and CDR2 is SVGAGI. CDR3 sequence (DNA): TGTGCCAGCAGTTACGACAGGGGGACCTACAATGAGCAGTTCTTC. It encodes CASSYDRGTYNEQFF.

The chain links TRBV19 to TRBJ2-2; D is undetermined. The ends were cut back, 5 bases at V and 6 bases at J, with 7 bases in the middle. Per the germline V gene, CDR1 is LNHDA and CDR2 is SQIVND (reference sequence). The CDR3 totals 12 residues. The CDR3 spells CASSFSSGELFF. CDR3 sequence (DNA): TGTGCCAGTAGTTTTAGTTCCGGGGAGCTGTTTTTT.

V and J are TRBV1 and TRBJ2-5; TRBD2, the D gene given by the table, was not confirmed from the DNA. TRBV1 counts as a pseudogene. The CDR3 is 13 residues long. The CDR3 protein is CTSSHTSGETQYF. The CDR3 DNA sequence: TGCACCAGCAGCCACACTAGTGGAGAGACCCAGTACTTC.

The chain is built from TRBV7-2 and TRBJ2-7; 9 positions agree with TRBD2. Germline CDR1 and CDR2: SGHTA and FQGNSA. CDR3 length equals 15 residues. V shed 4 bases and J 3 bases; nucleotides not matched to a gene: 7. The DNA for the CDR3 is TGTGCCAGCAGCTGGGAGAGCGGGGGGCTCTACGAGCAGTACTTC. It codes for CASSWESGGLYEQYF.

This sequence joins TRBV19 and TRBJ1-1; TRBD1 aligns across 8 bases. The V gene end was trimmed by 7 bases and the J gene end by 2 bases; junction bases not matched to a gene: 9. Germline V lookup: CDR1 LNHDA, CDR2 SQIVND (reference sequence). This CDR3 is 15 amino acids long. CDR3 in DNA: TGTGCCAGTACTGGGCCAGGGGGCAGAAACACTGAAGCTTTCTTT. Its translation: CASTGPGGRNTEAFF.